This TCR beta chain was sequenced for a study of blood T cell repertoires in COVID-19. Across the study: Nucleic acid was either cDNA or gDNA, and it came from T cells, B-cell-depleted T cells, or PBMCs.

The CDR3 has 14 amino acids. V was clipped by 3 bases and J by 5 bases, with 11 bases between them. CDR1 and CDR2 (germline): MRHNA, SNTAGT. This table comes from immunoSEQ multiplex PCR, and its TCRdb copy is limited to in-frame clones, with some not included. The data contain 55,000 to 70,000 clones, roughly 86% of them singletons. The clonotype originates from a woman between 50 and 59 years old with active or convalescent COVID-19. The V gene is TRBV6-4, the J gene TRBJ2-1, with D perhaps TRBD1 (5 bases). The sequencing input was peripheral blood. The CDR3 DNA is TGTGCCAGCAGTGAGCAGGGTGGGGACAATGAGCAGTTCTTC. Protein: CASSEQGGDNEQFF.